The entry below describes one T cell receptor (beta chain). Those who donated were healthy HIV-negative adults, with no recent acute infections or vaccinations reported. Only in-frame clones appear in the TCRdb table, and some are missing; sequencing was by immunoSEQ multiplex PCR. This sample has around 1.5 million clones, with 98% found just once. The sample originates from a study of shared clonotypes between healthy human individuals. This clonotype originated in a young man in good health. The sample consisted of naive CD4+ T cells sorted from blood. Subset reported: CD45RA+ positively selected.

The CDR3 DNA reads as TGTGCCAGCAGCTTAGACCTCCGGGAGGGCGCCGATACGCAGTATTTT. Translated: CASSLDLREGADTQYF. The chain employs TRBV11-3 and TRBJ2-3; TRBD2 aligns across 8 bases. Germline-derived CDR1 and CDR2 are SGHNT and YENEEA. CDR3 length: 16 residues. Germline trimming cut 0 bases from V and 6 bases from J; bases unmatched to any gene: 8.